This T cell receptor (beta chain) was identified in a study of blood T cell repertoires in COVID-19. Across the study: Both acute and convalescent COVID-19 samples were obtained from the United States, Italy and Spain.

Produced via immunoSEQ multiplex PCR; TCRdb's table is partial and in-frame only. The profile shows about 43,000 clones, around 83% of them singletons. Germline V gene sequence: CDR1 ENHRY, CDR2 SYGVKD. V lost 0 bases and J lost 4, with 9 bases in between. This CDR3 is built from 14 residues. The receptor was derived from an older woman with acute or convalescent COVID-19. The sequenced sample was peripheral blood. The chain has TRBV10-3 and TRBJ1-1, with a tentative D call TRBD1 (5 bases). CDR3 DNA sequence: TGTGCCATCAGTGAGTCTCCGGGGGTCACTGAAGCTTTCTTT. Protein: CAISESPGVTEAFF.